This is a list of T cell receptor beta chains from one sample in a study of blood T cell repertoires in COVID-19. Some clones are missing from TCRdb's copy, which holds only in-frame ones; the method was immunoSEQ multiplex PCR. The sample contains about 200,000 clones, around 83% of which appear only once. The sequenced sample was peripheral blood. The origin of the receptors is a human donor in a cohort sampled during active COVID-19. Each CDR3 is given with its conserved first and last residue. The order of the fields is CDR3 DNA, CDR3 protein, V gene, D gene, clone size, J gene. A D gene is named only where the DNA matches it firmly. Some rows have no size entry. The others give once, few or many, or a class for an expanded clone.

DNA: TGTGCCAGCTCACCACTCCAGACGACAGGGGCGTTCCACGAGCAGTACTTC
CDR3: CASSPLQTTGAFHEQYF
V: TRBV18
D: TRBD1
size: once
J: TRBJ2-7

DNA: TGTGCCAGCGCTAAGGGGGAAGGGGAAAAACTGTTTTTT
CDR3: CASAKGEGEKLFF
V: TRBV6-5
D: -
size: -
J: TRBJ1-4

DNA: TGTGCCAGCTTGGGACAGGGCCCCTATGGCTACACCTTC
CDR3: CASLGQGPYGYTF
V: TRBV2
D: TRBD1
size: few
J: TRBJ1-2

DNA: TGTGCCAGCAGCTTAGCCAGGAACTCCTACGAGCAGTACTTC
CDR3: CASSLARNSYEQYF
V: TRBV7-9
D: -
size: once
J: TRBJ2-7

DNA: TGCAGTGCTAGTAGATGGGACTCCGGGGGGGGTACGCAGTATTTT
CDR3: CSASRWDSGGGTQYF
V: TRBV20-1
D: TRBD2
size: few
J: TRBJ2-3

DNA: TGCGCCAGCAGTGACAGTGCAGATACGCAGTATTTT
CDR3: CASSDSADTQYF
V: TRBV4-1
D: -
size: -
J: TRBJ2-3

DNA: TGCGCCAGCAGCCACGAGCGGGAAAACTACGAGCAGTACTTC
CDR3: CASSHERENYEQYF
V: TRBV4-1
D: TRBD2
size: -
J: TRBJ2-7

DNA: TGTGCCAGCATCGAATACAGGAGATATGGCTACACCTTC
CDR3: CASIEYRRYGYTF
V: TRBV2
D: -
size: -
J: TRBJ1-2

DNA: TGTGCCAGCAGCCTGAACAGGGGTGGCGCCGGGGAGCTGTTTTTT
CDR3: CASSLNRGGAGELFF
V: TRBV11-3
D: TRBD1
size: -
J: TRBJ2-2

DNA: TGTGCCAGCAGTTTAATCGAGGGACTTGTGCAGTACTTC
CDR3: CASSLIEGLVQYF
V: TRBV28
D: -
size: once
J: TRBJ2-7

DNA: TGTGCCAGCAGCACCGGGACTAGCGGAAACAATGAGCAGTTCTTC
CDR3: CASSTGTSGNNEQFF
V: TRBV6-5
D: TRBD2
size: once
J: TRBJ2-1

DNA: TGTGCCAGCAGTCCCGGGACAGGGTTTCAGCCCCAGCATTTT
CDR3: CASSPGTGFQPQHF
V: TRBV28
D: TRBD1
size: -
J: TRBJ1-5

DNA: TGTGCCAGCAGCCCGCAGAAGGGACAGGGGGCTAACACCGGGGAGCTGTTTTTT
CDR3: CASSPQKGQGANTGELFF
V: TRBV3-1/TRBV3-2
D: TRBD1
size: -
J: TRBJ2-2

DNA: TGTGCCAGCAGCTTGGGTCCAACCTACGAGCAGTACTTC
CDR3: CASSLGPTYEQYF
V: TRBV5-6
D: -
size: -
J: TRBJ2-7

DNA: TGTGCCAGCACTCAAACAGCGGGCGGTGAGCAGTTCTTC
CDR3: CASTQTAGGEQFF
V: TRBV6-4
D: -
size: -
J: TRBJ2-1

DNA: TGTGCCAGCAGCTCCGGGACAGGGAGTTTAGAGCAGTACTTC
CDR3: CASSSGTGSLEQYF
V: TRBV5-8
D: TRBD1
size: few
J: TRBJ2-7

DNA: TGTGCCAGCAGCTTCACAGGACAGGCGGTACAAGAGACCCAGTACTTC
CDR3: CASSFTGQAVQETQYF
V: TRBV7-9
D: TRBD1
size: -
J: TRBJ2-5

DNA: TGCGCCAGCAGGCCGGACAGGAACGAGCAGTACTTC
CDR3: CASRPDRNEQYF
V: TRBV5-1
D: TRBD1
size: -
J: TRBJ2-7

DNA: TGTGCCAGCAGTGAAGCGCGGATCTCGGAATTCAATAAGCCCCAGCATTTT
CDR3: CASSEARISEFNKPQHF
V: TRBV6-1
D: -
size: once
J: TRBJ1-5

DNA: TGTGCCAGCACCCACGGACAGGGGGGAAGGAACACCGGGGAGCTGTTTTTT
CDR3: CASTHGQGGRNTGELFF
V: TRBV28
D: TRBD1
size: few
J: TRBJ2-2

DNA: TGTGCCAGCAGCTTGGCCCAACTAGCGGGAGGGAATGAGCAGTTCTTC
CDR3: CASSLAQLAGGNEQFF
V: TRBV5-4
D: TRBD2
size: -
J: TRBJ2-1

DNA: TGTGCCAGCAGCCGGGGGGCACCCTACGAGCAGTACTTC
CDR3: CASSRGAPYEQYF
V: TRBV11-3
D: -
size: -
J: TRBJ2-7

DNA: TGTGCCAGCAGCGTAGCCCCTAGCGGGATGTACGAGCAGTACTTC
CDR3: CASSVAPSGMYEQYF
V: TRBV9
D: TRBD2
size: -
J: TRBJ2-7

DNA: TGCAGCGTTGTGACGGGACAGCTCAATCAGCCCCAGCATTTT
CDR3: CSVVTGQLNQPQHF
V: TRBV29-1
D: TRBD1
size: -
J: TRBJ1-5

DNA: TGTGCCTGGAGTGTCCGGACAGGGGACACTGAAGCTTTCTTT
CDR3: CAWSVRTGDTEAFF
V: TRBV30
D: TRBD1
size: -
J: TRBJ1-1

DNA: TGTGCCAGCACCGAGGATTTCACAGATACGCAGTATTTT
CDR3: CASTEDFTDTQYF
V: TRBV2
D: -
size: -
J: TRBJ2-3

DNA: TGTGCCAGCAATCCCCGGCGAGGGCGGGATCAGCCCCAGCATTTT
CDR3: CASNPRRGRDQPQHF
V: TRBV6-5
D: -
size: -
J: TRBJ1-5

DNA: TGTGCCAGCAGCCCACAGGGGTACTACGAGCAGTACTTC
CDR3: CASSPQGYYEQYF
V: TRBV28
D: TRBD1
size: -
J: TRBJ2-7

DNA: TGTGCCAGCAGCTTGCGGGCGCGGGTCGGCGAGCAGTACTTC
CDR3: CASSLRARVGEQYF
V: TRBV7-9
D: -
size: -
J: TRBJ2-7

DNA: TGTGCCAGCAGTTACGGGCAGCGGATTAATGAAAAACTGTTTTTT
CDR3: CASSYGQRINEKLFF
V: TRBV6-5
D: -
size: once
J: TRBJ1-4

DNA: TGTGCCAGCAGCTCTAGTGGGAGCGGGGGCAACGAGCAGTACTTC
CDR3: CASSSSGSGGNEQYF
V: TRBV7-9
D: TRBD2
size: -
J: TRBJ2-7

DNA: TGTGCCAGCAGCCGGCGTCTAGCGGGAGTCCGAGAGACCCAGTACTTC
CDR3: CASSRRLAGVRETQYF
V: TRBV5-6
D: TRBD2
size: -
J: TRBJ2-5